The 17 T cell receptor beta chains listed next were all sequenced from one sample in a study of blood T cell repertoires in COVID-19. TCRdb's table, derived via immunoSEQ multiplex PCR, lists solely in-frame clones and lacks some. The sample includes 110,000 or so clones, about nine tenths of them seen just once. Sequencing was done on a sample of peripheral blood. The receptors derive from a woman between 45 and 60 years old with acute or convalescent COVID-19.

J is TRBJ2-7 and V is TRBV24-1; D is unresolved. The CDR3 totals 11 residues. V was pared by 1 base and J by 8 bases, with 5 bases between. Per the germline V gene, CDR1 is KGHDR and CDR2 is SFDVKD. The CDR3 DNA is TGTGCCACCAGTGATTTCGAGAAGCAGTACTTC. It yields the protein CATSDFEKQYF.

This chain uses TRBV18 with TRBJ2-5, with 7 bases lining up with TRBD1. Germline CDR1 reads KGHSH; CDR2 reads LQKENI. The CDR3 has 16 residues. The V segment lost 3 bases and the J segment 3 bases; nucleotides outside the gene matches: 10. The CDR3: CASSPFRDSHKETQYF. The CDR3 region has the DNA TGTGCCAGCTCACCGTTTCGGGACAGCCATAAAGAGACCCAGTACTTC.

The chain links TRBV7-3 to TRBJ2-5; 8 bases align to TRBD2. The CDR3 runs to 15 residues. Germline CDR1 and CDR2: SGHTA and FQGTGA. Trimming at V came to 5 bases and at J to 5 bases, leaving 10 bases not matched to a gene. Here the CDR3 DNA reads TGTGCCAGCAGCCGTTCTGGACTAGCAGAGGAGACCCAGTACTTC. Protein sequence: CASSRSGLAEETQYF.

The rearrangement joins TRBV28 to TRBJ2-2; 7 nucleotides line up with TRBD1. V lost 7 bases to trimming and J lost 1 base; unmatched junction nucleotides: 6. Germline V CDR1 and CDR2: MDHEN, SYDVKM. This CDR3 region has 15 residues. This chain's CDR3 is CASIYSGGNTGELFF. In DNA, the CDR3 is TGTGCCAGCATCTATTCAGGGGGGAACACCGGGGAGCTGTTTTTT.

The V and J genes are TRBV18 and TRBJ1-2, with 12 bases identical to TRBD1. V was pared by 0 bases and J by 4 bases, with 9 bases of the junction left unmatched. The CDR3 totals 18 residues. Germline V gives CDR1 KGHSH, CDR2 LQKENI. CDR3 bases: TGTGCCAGCTCACCACCCGTTCTCGGGACAGGGGGCGTCTATGGCTACACCTTC. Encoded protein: CASSPPVLGTGGVYGYTF.

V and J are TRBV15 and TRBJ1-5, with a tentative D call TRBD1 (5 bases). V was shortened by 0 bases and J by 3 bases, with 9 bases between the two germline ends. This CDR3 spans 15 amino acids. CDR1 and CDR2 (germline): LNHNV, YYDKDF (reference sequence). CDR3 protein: CATSRDKGYNQPQHF. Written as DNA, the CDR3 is TGTGCCACCAGCAGAGACAAGGGGTACAATCAGCCCCAGCATTTT.

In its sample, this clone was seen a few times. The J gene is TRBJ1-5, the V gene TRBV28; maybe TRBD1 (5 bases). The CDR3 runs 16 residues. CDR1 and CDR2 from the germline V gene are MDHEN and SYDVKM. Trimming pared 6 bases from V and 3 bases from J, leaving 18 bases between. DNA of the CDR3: TGTGCCAGCAGCGACCAGGGAGGGAGGATCAATCAGCCCCAGCATTTT. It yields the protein CASSDQGGRINQPQHF.

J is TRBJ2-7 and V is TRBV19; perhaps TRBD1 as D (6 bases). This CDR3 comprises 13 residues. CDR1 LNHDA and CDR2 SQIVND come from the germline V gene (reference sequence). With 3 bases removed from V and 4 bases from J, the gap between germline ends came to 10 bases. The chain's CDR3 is CASSILQGYEQYF. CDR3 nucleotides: TGTGCCAGTAGTATCCTACAGGGTTACGAGCAGTACTTC.

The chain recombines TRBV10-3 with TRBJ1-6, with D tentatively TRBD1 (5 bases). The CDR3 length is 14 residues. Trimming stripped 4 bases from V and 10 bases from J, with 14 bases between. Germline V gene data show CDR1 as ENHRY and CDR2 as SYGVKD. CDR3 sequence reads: CAISADSDPSPLHF. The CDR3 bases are TGTGCCATCAGTGCAGACAGCGATCCATCACCCCTCCACTTT.

Written as DNA, the CDR3 is TGCGCCAGCAGCCAATATCCCAGGGGTGTAGGCTCACCCCTCCACTTT. Its translation is CASSQYPRGVGSPLHF. V is TRBV4-3 and J is TRBJ1-6, with D possibly matching TRBD1 (6 bases). Germline V gene data show CDR1 as LGHNA and CDR2 as YSLEER. The CDR3 contains 16 residues. Trimming left V 2 bases short and J 10 bases short, with 18 bases between.

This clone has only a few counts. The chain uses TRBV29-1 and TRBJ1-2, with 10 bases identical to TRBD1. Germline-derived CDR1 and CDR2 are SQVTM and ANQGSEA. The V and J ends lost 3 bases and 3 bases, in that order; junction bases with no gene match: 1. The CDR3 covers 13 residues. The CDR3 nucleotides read TGCAGCGTTGATGGACAGGGGGACTATGGCTACACCTTC. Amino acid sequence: CSVDGQGDYGYTF. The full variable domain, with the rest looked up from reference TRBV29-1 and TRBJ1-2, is SAVISQKPSRDICQRGTSLTIQCQVDSQVTMMFWYRQQPGQSLTLIATANQGSEATYESGFVIDKFPISRPNLTFSTLTVSNMSPEDSSIYLCSVDGQGDYGYTFGSGTRLTVV.

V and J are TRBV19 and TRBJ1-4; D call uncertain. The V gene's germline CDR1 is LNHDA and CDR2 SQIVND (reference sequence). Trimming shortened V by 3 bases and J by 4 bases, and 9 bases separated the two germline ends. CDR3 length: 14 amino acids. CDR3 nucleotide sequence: TGTGCCAGTAGTATTCGGAGTTTTAATGAAAAACTGTTTTTT. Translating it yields CASSIRSFNEKLFF.

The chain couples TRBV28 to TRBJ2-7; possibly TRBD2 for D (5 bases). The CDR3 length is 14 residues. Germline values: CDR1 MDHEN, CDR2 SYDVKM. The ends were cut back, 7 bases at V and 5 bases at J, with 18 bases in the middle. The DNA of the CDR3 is TGTGCCAGCACCCCGGGTATGGAGGTCCACGAGCAGTACTTC. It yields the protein CASTPGMEVHEQYF. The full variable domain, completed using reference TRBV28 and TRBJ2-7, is DVKVTQSSRYLVKRTGEKVFLECVQDMDHENMFWYRQDPGLGLRLIYFSYDVKMKEKGDIPEGYSVSREKKERFSLILESASTNQTSMYLCASTPGMEVHEQYFGPGTRLTVT.

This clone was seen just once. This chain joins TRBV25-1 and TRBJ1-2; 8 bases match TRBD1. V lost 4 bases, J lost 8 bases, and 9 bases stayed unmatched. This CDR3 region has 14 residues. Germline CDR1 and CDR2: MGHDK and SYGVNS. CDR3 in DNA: TGTGCCAGCAGTGCCGCGGACAGGGTGGGCGGCTACACCTTC. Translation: CASSAADRVGGYTF.

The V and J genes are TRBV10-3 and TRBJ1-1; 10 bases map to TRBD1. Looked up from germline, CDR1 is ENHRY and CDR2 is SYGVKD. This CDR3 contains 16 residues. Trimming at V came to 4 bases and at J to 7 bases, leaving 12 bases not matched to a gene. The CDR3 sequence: CAISGSTGGFKGEAFF. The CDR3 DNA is TGTGCCATCAGTGGATCGACAGGGGGCTTCAAGGGTGAAGCTTTCTTT.

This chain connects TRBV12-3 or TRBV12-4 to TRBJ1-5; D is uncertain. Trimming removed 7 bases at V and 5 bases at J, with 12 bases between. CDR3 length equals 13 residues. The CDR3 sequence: CASKRGGDQPQHF. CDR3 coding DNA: TGTGCCAGCAAGCGGGGAGGTGATCAGCCCCAGCATTTT.

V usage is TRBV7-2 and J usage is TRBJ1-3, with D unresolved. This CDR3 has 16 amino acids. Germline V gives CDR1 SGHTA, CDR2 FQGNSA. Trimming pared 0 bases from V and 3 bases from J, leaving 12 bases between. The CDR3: CASSLAIRGIGNTIYF. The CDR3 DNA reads TGTGCCAGCAGCTTAGCGATCCGGGGTATTGGAAACACCATATATTTT. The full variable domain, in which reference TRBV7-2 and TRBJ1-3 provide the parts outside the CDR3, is GAGVSQSPSNKVTEKGKDVELRCDPISGHTALYWYRQSLGQGLEFLIYFQGNSAPDKSGLPSDRFSAERTGGSVSTLTIQRTQQEDSAVYLCASSLAIRGIGNTIYFGEGSWLTVV.